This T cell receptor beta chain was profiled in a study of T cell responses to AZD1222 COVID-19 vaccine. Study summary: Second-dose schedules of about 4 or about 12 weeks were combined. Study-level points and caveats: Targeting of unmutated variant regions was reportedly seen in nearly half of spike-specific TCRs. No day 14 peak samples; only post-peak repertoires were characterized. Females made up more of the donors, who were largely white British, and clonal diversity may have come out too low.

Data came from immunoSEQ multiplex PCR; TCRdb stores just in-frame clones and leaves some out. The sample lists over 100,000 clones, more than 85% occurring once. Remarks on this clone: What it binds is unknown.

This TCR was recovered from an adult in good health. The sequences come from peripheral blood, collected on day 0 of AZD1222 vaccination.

The CDR3 loop reads CASSRLRGSTGELFF. CDR3 DNA sequence: TGTGCCAGTAGTAGATTGAGGGGTTCAACCGGGGAGCTGTTTTTT. The chain has TRBV19 and TRBJ2-2, with D possibly being TRBD1 or TRBD2 (5 bases each). Germline V lookup: CDR1 LNHDA, CDR2 SQIVND (reference sequence). The CDR3 contains 15 residues. V lost 4 bases and J 5 bases, leaving 14 bases between the germline ends.